This TCR beta chain was recovered during a study of low-dose radiotherapy and immunotherapy resistance in tumors (dated by TCRdb to about 2022). For the wider study: In Cohort 1, each fraction delivered 0.5 Gy every 2 weeks, and the prescribed total PTV dose was 6.5 Gy. In Cohort 2, 1 Gy per fraction was delivered every two weeks, for a total of 13 Gy over 26 weeks. Patients were given nivolumab as a 240 mg flat dose every two weeks and ipilimumab at 1 mg/kg every six weeks, with both drugs delivered intravenously. Trial participants were not randomized into treatment groups. Intravenous cyclophosphamide at 200 mg/m2 was administered every two weeks, one day ahead of each radiation and immunotherapy administration. Eight patients were included in the translational analysis, namely three from the first dose cohort plus the first five from the second dose cohort. Aspirin 300 mg was taken orally once daily by patients for four cycles, starting on cycle 1 day 1.

As to this clonotype: Its antigen is currently not known. A far larger clone is just one base off, so this is likely a read error.

In light of the paper, this sample's time point label describes: after trial treatment. This specimen's treatment or condition label, interpreted: LDRT plus nivolumab, ipilimumab, low-dose cyclophosphamide and aspirin (RACIN trial). The donors took part in RACIN, a single-arm, phase I, dose-escalation trial that combined nivolumab, ipilimumab, aspirin, low-dose cyclophosphamide and low-dose radiotherapy. Eligible patients had advanced, TIL-negative solid tumors. Reads for this sample came from an Illumina HiSeq 2500. First-strand cDNA was synthesized using Superscript III and a set of TRAV- and TRBV-specific primers, so that both TCRalpha and TCRbeta chains were covered. TCRs were amplified for about 22 PCR cycles with Phusion, using a constant-region primer paired with the adapter attached to the V primers. Amplification of the isolated mRNA was done with the MessageAmp II aRNA Amplification Kit, which involved a roughly 16-hour in vitro transcription at 37 degrees C. The Dynabeads mRNA DIRECT Purification Kit was used to isolate mRNA for TCR sequencing. A second approximately 23-cycle Phusion PCR added indexed Illumina adapters, and products were purified with AMPure XP beads. Processing in the source paper ran as follows. Custom Perl scripts were used to pool TCR sequences that encoded the same protein, to remove out-of-frame sequences, and to calculate the abundance of each clonotype. TCR sequences supported by only a single read were excluded from analysis. Shannon entropy, Gini index, clonality, richness, and the frequency of TCRs shared between repertoires were included as repertoire metrics. Using fastp trimming at Q25 and MiXCR clonotype assembly, TCRdb reanalyzed the public sequencing data and kept in-frame beta chains. Rows with one shared CDR3 protein collapse into an entry with the most common genes and DNA. The V and J calls, along with clone size, are taken from TCRdb and not from the paper's own processing. For this sample there are about 100,000 distinct CDR3 sequences; 20% to 25% appear just once. The top ten constitute 4.1% of the sample.

V trim: 1 base; J trim: 8 bases; unmatched bases: 11. From its cysteine to its phenylalanine, the CDR3 spans 16 amino acids. Of the read, only the CDR3 DNA is kept; its 48 bases are in frame from base 1. CDR1 and CDR2, looked up from the germline V gene (reference sequence), are PRHDT and FYEKMQ. Sequences were derived from PBMCs, sampled after low-dose radiotherapy plus immunotherapy. The source of this sequence is a male donor with prostate cancer. The chain couples TRBV13 to TRBJ2-1; TRBD2 fits 7 bases in the junction. The CDR3 region reads CASSLAGQTSSHEQFF. The bases are TGTGCCAGCAGCTTAGCGGGCCAGACTAGCTCGCATGAGCAGTTCTTC.